This T cell receptor (beta chain) originates from a study of cytomegalovirus exposure and HLA in healthy donors. CDR3 size: 15 residues. In germline, CDR1 is SGHVS, CDR2 FNYEAQ. The V gene lost 0 bases and the J gene lost 9 bases, with 12 bases spanning the gap. The data were produced by immunoSEQ multiplex PCR, yet TCRdb's version contains in-frame clones alone and is incomplete. The sample yields about 160,000 clones, about 88% seen once. The chain couples TRBV7-6 to TRBJ1-6; a possible D gene is TRBD1 (5 bases). Sequencing was done on a sample of PBMCs. This clonotype originated in a man aged 18 to 30 in good health and CMV-seronegative. CDR3: CASSLAREGGSPLHF. DNA for the CDR3: TGTGCCAGCAGCTTAGCCAGGGAAGGCGGTTCACCCCTCCACTTT.